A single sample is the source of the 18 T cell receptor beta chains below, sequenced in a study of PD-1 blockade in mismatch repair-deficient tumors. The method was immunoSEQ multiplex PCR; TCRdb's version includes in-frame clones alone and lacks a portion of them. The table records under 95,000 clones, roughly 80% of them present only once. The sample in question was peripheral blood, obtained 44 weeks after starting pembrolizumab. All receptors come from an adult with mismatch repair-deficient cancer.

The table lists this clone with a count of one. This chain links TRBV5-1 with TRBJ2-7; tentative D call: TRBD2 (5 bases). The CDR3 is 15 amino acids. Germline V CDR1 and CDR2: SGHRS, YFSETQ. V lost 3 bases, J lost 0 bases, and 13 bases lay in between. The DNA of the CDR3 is TGCGCCAGCAGCTCAGGTCCGGGGTCCTCCTACGAGCAGTACTTC. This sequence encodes CASSSGPGSSYEQYF. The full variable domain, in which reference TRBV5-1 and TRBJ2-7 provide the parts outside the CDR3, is KAGVTQTPRYLIKTRGQQVTLSCSPISGHRSVSWYQQTPGQGLQFLFEYFSETQRNKGNFPGRFSGRQFSNSRSEMNVSTLELGDSALYLCASSSGPGSSYEQYFGPGTRLTVT.

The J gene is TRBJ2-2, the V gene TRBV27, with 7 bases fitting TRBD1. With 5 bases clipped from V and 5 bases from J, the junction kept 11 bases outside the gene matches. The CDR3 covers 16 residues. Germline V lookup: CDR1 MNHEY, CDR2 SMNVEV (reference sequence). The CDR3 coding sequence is TGTGCCAGCAGTCTACCCGGGACAGACGGGACCGGGGAGCTGTTTTTT. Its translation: CASSLPGTDGTGELFF.

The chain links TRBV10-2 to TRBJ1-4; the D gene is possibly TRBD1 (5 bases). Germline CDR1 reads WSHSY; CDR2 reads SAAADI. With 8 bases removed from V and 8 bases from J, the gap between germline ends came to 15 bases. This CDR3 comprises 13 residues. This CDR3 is CASRGNRGEKLFF. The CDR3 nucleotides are TGCGCCAGCCGGGGGAACCGGGGGGAAAAACTGTTTTTT.

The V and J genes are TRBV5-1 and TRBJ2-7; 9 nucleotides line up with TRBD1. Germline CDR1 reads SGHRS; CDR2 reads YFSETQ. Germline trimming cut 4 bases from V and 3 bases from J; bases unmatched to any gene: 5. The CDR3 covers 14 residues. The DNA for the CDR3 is TGCGCCAGCAGCCCCGGGACAGGGTTCTACGAGCAGTACTTC. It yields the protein CASSPGTGFYEQYF. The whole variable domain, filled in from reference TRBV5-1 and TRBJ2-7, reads KAGVTQTPRYLIKTRGQQVTLSCSPISGHRSVSWYQQTPGQGLQFLFEYFSETQRNKGNFPGRFSGRQFSNSRSEMNVSTLELGDSALYLCASSPGTGFYEQYFGPGTRLTVT.

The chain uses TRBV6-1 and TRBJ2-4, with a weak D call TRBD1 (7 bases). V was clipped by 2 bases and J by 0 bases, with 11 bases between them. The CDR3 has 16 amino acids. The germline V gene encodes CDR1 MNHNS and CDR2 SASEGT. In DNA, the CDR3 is TGTGCCAGCAGTGAAAGACAGGGACTAGCCAAAAACATTCAGTACTTC. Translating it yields CASSERQGLAKNIQYF.

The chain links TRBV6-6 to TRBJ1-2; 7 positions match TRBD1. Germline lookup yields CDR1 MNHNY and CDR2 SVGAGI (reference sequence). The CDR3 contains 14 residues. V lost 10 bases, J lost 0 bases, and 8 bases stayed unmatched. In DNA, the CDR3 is TGTGCCACCATCCGGGACAGCACTAACTATGGCTACACCTTC. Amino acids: CATIRDSTNYGYTF.

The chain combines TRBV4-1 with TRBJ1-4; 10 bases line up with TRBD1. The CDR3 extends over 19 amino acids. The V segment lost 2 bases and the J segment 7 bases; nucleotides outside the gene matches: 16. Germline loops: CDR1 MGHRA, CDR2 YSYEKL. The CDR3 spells CASSQPPGQGSGVGEKLFF. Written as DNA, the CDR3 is TGCGCCAGCAGCCAACCACCGGGACAGGGGAGTGGAGTGGGTGAAAAACTGTTTTTT.

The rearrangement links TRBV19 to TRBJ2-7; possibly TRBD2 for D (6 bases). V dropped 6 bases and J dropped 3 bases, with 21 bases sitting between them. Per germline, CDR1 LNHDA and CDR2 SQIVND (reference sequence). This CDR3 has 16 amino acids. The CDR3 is CASRRSITGDLYEQYF. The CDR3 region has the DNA TGTGCCAGTAGACGCTCTATAACGGGGGACCTCTACGAGCAGTACTTC.

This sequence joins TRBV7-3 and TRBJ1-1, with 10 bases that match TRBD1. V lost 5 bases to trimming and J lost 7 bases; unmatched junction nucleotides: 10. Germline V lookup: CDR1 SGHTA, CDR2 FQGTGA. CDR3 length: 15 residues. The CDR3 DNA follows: TGTGCCAGCAGCAGGGACAGGGGACAGGGTAGTGAAGCTTTCTTT. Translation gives CASSRDRGQGSEAFF.

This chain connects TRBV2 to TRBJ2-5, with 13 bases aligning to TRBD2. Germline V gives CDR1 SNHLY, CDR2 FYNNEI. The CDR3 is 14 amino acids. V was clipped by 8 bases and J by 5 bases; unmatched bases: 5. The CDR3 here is CASYGLAGAETQYF. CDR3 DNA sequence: TGTGCCAGCTATGGACTAGCGGGAGCTGAGACCCAGTACTTC.

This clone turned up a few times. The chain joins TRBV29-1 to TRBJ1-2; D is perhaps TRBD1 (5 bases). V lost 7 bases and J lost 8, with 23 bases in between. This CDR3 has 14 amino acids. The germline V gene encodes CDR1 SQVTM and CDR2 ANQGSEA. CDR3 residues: CSAEGRGGIGGYTF. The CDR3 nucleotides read TGCAGCGCCGAGGGACGTGGGGGGATTGGCGGCTACACCTTC.

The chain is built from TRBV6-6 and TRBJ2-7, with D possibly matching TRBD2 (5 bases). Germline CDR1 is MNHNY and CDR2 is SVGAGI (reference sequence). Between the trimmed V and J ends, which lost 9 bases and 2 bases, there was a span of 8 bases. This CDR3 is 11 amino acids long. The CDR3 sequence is CASSRAYEQYF. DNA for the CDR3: TGTGCCAGTTCGAGGGCCTACGAGCAGTACTTC.

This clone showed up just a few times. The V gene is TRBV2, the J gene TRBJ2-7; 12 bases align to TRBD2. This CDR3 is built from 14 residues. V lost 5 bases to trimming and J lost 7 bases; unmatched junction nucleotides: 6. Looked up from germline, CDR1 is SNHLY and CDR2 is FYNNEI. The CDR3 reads CASSQASGRVEQYF. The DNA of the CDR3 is TGTGCCAGCAGTCAGGCTAGCGGGAGGGTAGAGCAGTACTTC.

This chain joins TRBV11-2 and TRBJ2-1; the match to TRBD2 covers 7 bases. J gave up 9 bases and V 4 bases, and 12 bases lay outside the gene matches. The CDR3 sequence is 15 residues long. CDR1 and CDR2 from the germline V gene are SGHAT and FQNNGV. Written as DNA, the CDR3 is TGTGCCAGCAGCTCGTCGGGGTTATCGGGGGGTGAGCAGTTCTTC. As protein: CASSSSGLSGGEQFF.

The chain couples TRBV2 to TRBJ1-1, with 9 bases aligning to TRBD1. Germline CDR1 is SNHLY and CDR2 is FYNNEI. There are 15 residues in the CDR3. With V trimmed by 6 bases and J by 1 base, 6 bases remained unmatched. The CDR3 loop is CASSQPGQGNTEAFF. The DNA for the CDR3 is TGTGCCAGCAGCCAACCGGGACAGGGGAACACTGAAGCTTTCTTT.

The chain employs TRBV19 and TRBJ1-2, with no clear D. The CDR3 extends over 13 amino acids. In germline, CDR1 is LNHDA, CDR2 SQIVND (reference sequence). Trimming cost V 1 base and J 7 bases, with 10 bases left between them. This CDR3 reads CASSIALEGGYTF. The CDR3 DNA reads TGTGCCAGTAGTATAGCCTTAGAGGGTGGCTACACCTTC.

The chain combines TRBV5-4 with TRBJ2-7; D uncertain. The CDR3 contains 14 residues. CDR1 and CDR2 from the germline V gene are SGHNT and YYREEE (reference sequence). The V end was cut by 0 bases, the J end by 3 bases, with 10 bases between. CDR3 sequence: CASSLGTINYEQYF. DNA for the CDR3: TGTGCCAGCAGCTTGGGGACGATAAACTACGAGCAGTACTTC.

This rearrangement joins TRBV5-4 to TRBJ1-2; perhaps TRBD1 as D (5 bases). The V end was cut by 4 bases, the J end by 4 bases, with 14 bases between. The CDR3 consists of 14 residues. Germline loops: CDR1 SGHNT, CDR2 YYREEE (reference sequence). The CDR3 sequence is CASSVDRTGYGYTF. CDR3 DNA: TGTGCCAGCAGCGTTGACAGAACGGGCTATGGCTACACCTTC. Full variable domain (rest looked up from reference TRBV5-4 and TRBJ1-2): ETGVTQSPTHLIKTRGQQVTLRCSSQSGHNTVSWYQQALGQGPQFIFQYYREEENGRGNFPPRFSGLQFPNYSSELNVNALELDDSALYLCASSVDRTGYGYTFGSGTRLTVV.